The 12 T cell receptor beta chains listed next were all sequenced from one sample in a study of memory CD8 T cells in hepatitis C reinfection. Time point given: late/post reinfection, 12 to 24 weeks after detection. Sorted cells were sequenced directly ex vivo without any in vitro expansion. Data came from immunoSEQ multiplex PCR; TCRdb stores just in-frame clones and leaves some out. This repertoire includes approximately 87 clones. What was sequenced was HCV tetramer-positive CD8+ T cells sorted from blood. These TCRs come from a young woman with hepatitis C virus infection.

A few counts support this clone. This chain uses TRBV7-2 with TRBJ2-7, with 7 bases lining up with TRBD1. Germline CDR1 reads SGHTA; CDR2 reads FQGNSA. The CDR3 runs 14 residues. Trimming cost V 5 bases and J 5 bases; bases outside gene matches: 9. CDR3 DNA sequence: TGTGCCAGCAGCACTACGGGACAGCTAGACGAGCAGTACTTC. This translates into CASSTTGQLDEQYF.

The chain is built from TRBV7-3 and TRBJ2-1; D might be TRBD2 (6 bases). Trimming left V 1 base short and J 14 bases short, with 15 bases between. Germline CDR1 reads SGHTA; CDR2 reads FQGTGA. This CDR3 has 13 amino acids. The CDR3 DNA sequence: TGTGCCAGCAGCTTAATTAGTGGTGGCGGGGAGTTCTTC. Translation: CASSLISGGGEFF.

This rearrangement joins TRBV7-2 to TRBJ1-2; TRBD1 is a possible D gene (5 bases). Germline CDR1 SGHTA, CDR2 FQGNSA. The length of the CDR3 is 15 residues. V shed 5 bases and J shed 4 bases, with 17 bases lying between them. Here the CDR3 reads CASSPGVGSAYGYTF. In DNA, the CDR3 is TGTGCCAGCAGCCCGGGGGTGGGGTCGGCCTATGGCTACACCTTC.

The chain recombines TRBV7-9 with TRBJ1-3; D gene uncertain. CDR1 is SEHNR and CDR2 is FQNEAQ in the germline V gene (reference sequence). The V end was cut by 5 bases, the J end by 3 bases, with 14 bases between. The length of the CDR3 is 15 residues. The CDR3 nucleotides read TGTGCCAGCAGCCCTATCGCAAACGGTGGAAACACCATATATTTT. Encoded protein: CASSPIANGGNTIYF.

The CDR3 loop is CAISEGTGGHQPQHF. The DNA for the CDR3 is TGTGCCATCAGTGAGGGGACAGGGGGCCATCAGCCCCAGCATTTT. The J gene is TRBJ1-5, the V gene TRBV10-3, with 12 bases matching TRBD1. The V gene's germline CDR1 is ENHRY and CDR2 SYGVKD. V trimming: 2 bases; J trimming: 5 bases; junction bases outside the gene matches: 1. This CDR3 has 15 amino acids.

This sequence joins TRBV16 and TRBJ2-5; 13 bases match TRBD2. V dropped 4 bases and J dropped 2; count of bases not matched to a gene: 1. This CDR3 is built from 15 residues. Germline V gene data show CDR1 as KGHSY and CDR2 as FQNENV. The CDR3 region has the DNA TGTGCCAGCAGCCTGGGACTAGCGGGGCAAGAGACCCAGTACTTC. It is translated as CASSLGLAGQETQYF.

The chain is built from TRBV10-3 and TRBJ1-1; a possible D gene is TRBD1 (6 bases). Trimming took 2 bases from V and 4 from J, leaving 11 bases between them. This CDR3 has 14 residues. Per germline, CDR1 ENHRY and CDR2 SYGVKD. The CDR3 loop reads CAISEDRSLTEAFF. CDR3 in DNA: TGTGCCATCAGTGAGGACAGGTCCCTCACTGAAGCTTTCTTT.

This clone is hyperexpanded in the sample. The chain carries TRBV10-3 and TRBJ1-5, with D uncertain. Trimming removed 0 bases at V and 6 bases at J, with 12 bases between. Germline V lookup: CDR1 ENHRY, CDR2 SYGVKD. The CDR3 is 15 residues long. The chain's CDR3 is CAISESTAGSQPQHF. CDR3 sequence (DNA): TGTGCCATCAGTGAGTCGACCGCCGGGAGTCAGCCCCAGCATTTT.

The chain carries TRBV4-1 and TRBJ2-1; maybe TRBD2 (6 bases). Trimming removed 0 bases from V and 4 bases from J, with 13 bases in between. CDR3 length: 16 residues. CDR1 is MGHRA and CDR2 is YSYEKL in the germline V gene. CDR3 nucleotide sequence: TGCGCCAGCAGCCAAGACGCGGGGAACCCATACAATGAGCAGTTCTTC. Translation gives CASSQDAGNPYNEQFF.

The rearrangement links TRBV4-1 to TRBJ2-1; the D gene is possibly TRBD2 (6 bases). V was cut by 0 bases and J by 8 bases, with 17 bases left in between. Germline V gene sequence: CDR1 MGHRA, CDR2 YSYEKL. The CDR3 sequence is 16 residues long. CDR3 coding DNA: TGCGCCAGCAGCCAAGATGCGGGGAATCCACTGGATGAGCAGTTCTTC. As protein: CASSQDAGNPLDEQFF.

The genes are TRBV5-4 and TRBJ2-2, with 10 bases aligning to TRBD1. The CDR3 consists of 16 residues. The J segment lost 5 bases and the V segment lost 4 bases, leaving 8 bases of the junction unmatched. Looked up from germline, CDR1 is SGHNT and CDR2 is YYREEE (reference sequence). CDR3: CASSPIRTGGTGELFF. CDR3 in DNA: TGTGCCAGCAGCCCTATTCGGACAGGGGGGACCGGGGAGCTGTTTTTT. Together with reference TRBV5-4 and TRBJ2-2, the CDR3 gives the full variable domain: ETGVTQSPTHLIKTRGQQVTLRCSSQSGHNTVSWYQQALGQGPQFIFQYYREEENGRGNFPPRFSGLQFPNYSSELNVNALELDDSALYLCASSPIRTGGTGELFFGEGSRLTVL.

This sequence joins TRBV7-9 and TRBJ2-3, with 7 bases identical to TRBD1. Trimming removed 11 bases from V and 0 bases from J; junction bases left unmatched: 11. The CDR3 length is 15 residues. Germline V CDR1 and CDR2: SEHNR, FQNEAQ (reference sequence). The CDR3, as DNA: TGTGCCGGGAATAACCGGGACAGTAGCACAGATACGCAGTATTTT. This sequence encodes CAGNNRDSSTDTQYF. Variable domain in full (rest from reference TRBV7-9 and TRBJ2-3): DTGVSQNPRHKITKRGQNVTFRCDPISEHNRLYWYRQTLGQGPEFLTYFQNEAQLEKSRLLSDRFSAERPKGSFSTLEIQRTEQGDSAMYLCAGNNRDSSTDTQYFGPGTRLTVL.